The text below deals with one TCR beta chain. Its antigen is unknown. CDR1 and CDR2 from the germline V gene are MNHEY and SVGAGI. CDR3 length equals 15 residues. Germline trimming cut 8 bases from V and 4 bases from J; bases unmatched to any gene: 11. These data originate in a study of tumor and adjacent non-tumor tissue in lung cancer. Across the whole study: Patients were aged 31 to 76, 9 to 10 men and roughly 5 women, stage I to III.

This sample's RNA came from whole unsorted tissue. The normal lung tissue was taken more than 3 cm from the tumor edge. Between August and November 2014, newly diagnosed, chemotherapy-naive lung cancer patients underwent thoracic surgery in China. The library came from three nested PCR rounds adapted from ARM-PCR protocols. TCRdb recomputed calls from the multiplex PCR reads with MiXCR, one row per CDR3 protein. Among 65,000 to 75,000 distinct CDR3 sequences listed, around three quarters were seen once. Study-level findings and limits: Patients with more diverse tumor TCRs had worse survival. Compared with tumor, normal lung showed significantly lower TCR diversity.

The chain combines TRBV6-5 with TRBJ2-3, with TRBD2 identical over 8 bases. The source material was distant non-tumor lung tissue. The source of this sequence is a man between 60 and 75 years old with non-small cell lung cancer. The DNA of the CDR3 is TGTGCCAGCGGTAGCGCTAGCGGGCGGGCAGATACGCAGTATTTT. Encoded protein: CASGSASGRADTQYF.